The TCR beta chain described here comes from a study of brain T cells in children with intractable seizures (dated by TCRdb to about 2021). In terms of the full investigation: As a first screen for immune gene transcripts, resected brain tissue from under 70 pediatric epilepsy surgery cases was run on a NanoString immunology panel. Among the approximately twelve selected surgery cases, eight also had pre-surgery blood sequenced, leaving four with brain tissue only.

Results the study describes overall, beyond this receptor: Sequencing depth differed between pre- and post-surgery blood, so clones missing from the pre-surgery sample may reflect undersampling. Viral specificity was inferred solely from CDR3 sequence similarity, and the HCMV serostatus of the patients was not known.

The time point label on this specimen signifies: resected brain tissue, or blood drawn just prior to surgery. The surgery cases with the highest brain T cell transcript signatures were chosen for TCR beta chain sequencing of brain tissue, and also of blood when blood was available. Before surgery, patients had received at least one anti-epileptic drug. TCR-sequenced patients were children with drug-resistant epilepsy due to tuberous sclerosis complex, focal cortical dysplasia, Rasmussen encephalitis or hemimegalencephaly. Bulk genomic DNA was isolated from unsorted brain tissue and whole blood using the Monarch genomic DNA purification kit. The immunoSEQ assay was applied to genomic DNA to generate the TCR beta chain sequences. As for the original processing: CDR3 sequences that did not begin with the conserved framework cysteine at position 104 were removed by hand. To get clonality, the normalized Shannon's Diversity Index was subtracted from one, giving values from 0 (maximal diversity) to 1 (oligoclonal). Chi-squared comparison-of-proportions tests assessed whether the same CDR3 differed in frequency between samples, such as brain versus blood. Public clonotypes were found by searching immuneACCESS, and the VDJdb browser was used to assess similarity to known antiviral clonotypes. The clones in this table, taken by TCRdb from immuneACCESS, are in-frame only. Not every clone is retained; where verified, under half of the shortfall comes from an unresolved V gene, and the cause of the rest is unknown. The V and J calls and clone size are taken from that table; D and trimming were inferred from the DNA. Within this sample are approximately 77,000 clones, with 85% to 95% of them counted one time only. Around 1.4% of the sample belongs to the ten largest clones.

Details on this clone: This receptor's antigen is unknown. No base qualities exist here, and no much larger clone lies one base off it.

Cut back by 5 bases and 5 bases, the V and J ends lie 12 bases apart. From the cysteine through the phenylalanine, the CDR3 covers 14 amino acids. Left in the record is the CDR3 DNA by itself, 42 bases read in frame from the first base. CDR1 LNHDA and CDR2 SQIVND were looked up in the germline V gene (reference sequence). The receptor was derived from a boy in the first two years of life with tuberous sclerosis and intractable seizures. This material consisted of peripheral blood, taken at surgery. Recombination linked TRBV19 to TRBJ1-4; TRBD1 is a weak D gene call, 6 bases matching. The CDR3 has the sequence CASSWGTRNEKLFF. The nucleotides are TGTGCCAGTAGTTGGGGGACAAGGAATGAAAAACTGTTTTTT.